This section outlines one TCR beta chain sequence together with its context. This clone showed up just once. It has no known antigen specificity. Nothing much larger sits one base from this clone, and base qualities are not available. Clipping removes 4 bases from V and 7 bases from J, with 10 as the unmatched junction base count. CDR1 and CDR2 are read off the germline V gene (reference sequence) as MNHNY and SVGAGI. From the cysteine up to the phenylalanine, the CDR3 has a length of 16 residues. This entry keeps only the CDR3 DNA: 48 bases, framed from base 1. The sample comes from a study of cytomegalovirus exposure and HLA in healthy donors (dated by TCRdb to between 2016 and 2019). In terms of the full investigation: An earlier analysis of several hundred of the donors reported about 250 Gb of sequence data and 120 million or so unique TCR beta sequences from about 200 million T cells. Among some 410 genotyped donors of the cohort, an average of about 220,000 unique TCR beta nucleotide sequences was sequenced per donor, of which about 19% were non-productive. Both class I and class II loci were covered by HLA typing, at four-digit resolution. The study aimed to test whether signatures of past pathogen exposure could be identified by cataloging public T cell receptors. A later analysis re-analyzed previously published TCR beta repertoires from several hundred donors and added high-resolution HLA genotyping to study TCR occurrence patterns. Donor age, sex, ethnicity and CMV serostatus were compiled together with the repertoire data. Rather than using new phenotypic data, the later analysis identified candidate immune exposures from TCR beta sequences and from how often those sequences occurred across donors. An earlier analysis of 500 to 750 of the donors applied high-throughput TCR beta sequencing to assess whether each TCR beta V gene segment acted as functional or pseudogenic. Of the 300 to 500 genotyped donors, less than 85% were placed in the genetic ancestry cluster associated with self-reported Caucasian donors. The number of typed donors differed by locus: 629-630 for A, B, C, DRB1 and DQB1; 522 for DQA1; some 590 for DPA1; and some 450 for DPB1. Because of strong linkage in the cohort, roughly five DR-DQ haplotypes were treated as single units for association and clustering. Approximately 330 gigabases of sequencing data and 70 million to 100 million unique TCR sequences made up an early release that covered 640 HLA-typed donors. Along with the approximately 650-subject first cohort, a separate validation cohort of over 90 different subjects was used. All discovery cohort repertoires had been generated on a single sequencing platform. The study profiled the T cell repertoires of under 700 subjects by immunosequencing and related them to cytomegalovirus serostatus. Genome-wide SNP genotypes for about 65% of the 666 donors were used in a later genetic analysis, which treated that subset as a discovery cohort. The study combined high-throughput TCR immunosequencing, statistical association of individual TCRs with disease status, and machine learning to predict cytomegalovirus infection status.

Study-wide findings and limitations: CMV serostatus was the only immune exposure information available for the cohort. A cluster of highly shared sequence variants was judged likely to be a technical artifact of the sequencing pipeline. Most TCR sequences were seen in very few donors, while some public TCRs were found in many individuals. In vitro tests confirmed that a few of the cytomegalovirus-associated TCR beta chains recognize cytomegalovirus antigens. An association between a missense DCLRE1C variant and V-gene and J-gene trimming of TCR beta chains was found in a later genetic analysis and replicated in an independent cohort. In a later genetic analysis, fewer N-insertions in productive TCRs were reported among donors in an Asian-associated ancestry cluster than the approximately 670-donor mean. In a later analysis, TCR association rates were found to vary across HLA loci, with the most associated TCRs seen for DRB1 alleles and the fewest for HLA-C alleles. Strong co-occurrence of HLA alleles, especially DR and DQ, made assigning TCR associations to individual alleles difficult. The classifier was reported to diagnose cytomegalovirus status with high specificity and sensitivity in both the original and validation cohorts. Fewer than 20 rarely observed V segments, including chromosome 9 orphons, were excluded from the earlier analysis of some 590 of the donors because counts were too low. A later analysis associated roughly 17,000 TCR beta sequences with specific HLA alleles at a false discovery rate of 0.05. According to a later analysis, most CMV-associated TCR beta chains appeared to be HLA-restricted, and the HLA associations seemed to be driven largely by CMV exposure. Only TCR beta chains were sequenced in this cohort, and the absence of alpha or paired-chain data limited detectable features. In a later analysis, HLA-associated TCR beta chains were found to be more clonally expanded and to have lower generation probabilities than equally common non-associated chains. Because the 87-base-pair reads could not distinguish some IMGT-functional V segments, including TRBV6-2 and TRBV6-3, those segments were excluded. A further reported finding was that TCR beta sequences accurately predicted the HLA-A and HLA-B alleles for most subjects in the first cohort. A total of fewer than 200 TCR beta chains were listed by the study as associated with cytomegalovirus. Broadly in line with IMGT annotations, most TCR beta V segments showed up in productive rearrangements about 90% or about 30% of the time in an earlier analysis of roughly 590 of the donors. Linkage disequilibrium might explain the correlated functional status among segregating V segments, but an unknown experimental factor could not be excluded. In a later analysis, several top co-occurrence clusters were reported to appear linked to parvovirus B19, influenza, CMV and Epstein-Barr virus. Because some donors lacked HLA typing at each locus, the association tests relied only on the typed subset. Presence/absence analyses assumed roughly uniform sequencing depth across donors, an assumption that may not hold. The authors suggested that the approach could potentially be extended to other disease states and immunological phenotypes.

Preparation of the library involved the immunoSEQ multiplex PCR assay. For the multiplex PCR, a mixture combining 60 forward primers for TCR Vbeta segments and 13 reverse primers for TCR Jbeta segments was used. The CDR3 region of rearranged TCR beta genes was amplified from genomic DNA by a multiplex PCR assay. The amplified TCR beta libraries were sequenced on the Illumina HiSeq System as 87-base-pair reads. Per the source publication's procedure: In a later analysis, some 80 million unique TCR beta chains were counted across the roughly 670 repertoires, and approximately 11 million of these chains were shared by at least two donors. A nearest-neighbor algorithm error-corrected the raw reads and collapsed the reads into unique sequences, merging closely related sequences to remove PCR and sequencing errors. To assign V, D and J gene segments, CDR3 sequences were aligned to IMGT reference sequences. For a sequence to be retained, a match of at least six nucleotides to both a V gene segment and a J gene segment was required. A rearrangement was called productive if the CDR3 had no stop codons and remained in frame with V and J, and every other rearrangement was called non-productive. Following IMGT convention, CDR3 was defined as the stretch from the second conserved V-encoded cysteine to the conserved J-encoded phenylalanine. The earlier analysis of some 580 of the donors excluded any sequence lacking an unambiguous match to a single V gene segment. An earlier analysis of a few hundred of the donors called V segments functional above 56.7% productive rearrangements and segregating when the between-donor standard deviation exceeded 5%. A statistical classification framework was developed to diagnose cytomegalovirus status using the catalog of TCR beta chain sequences. A later analysis assigned V and J genes by comparing TCR nucleotide sequences with IMGT/GENE-DB human TR gene sequences. Using the TCRdist pipeline, a later analysis assigned CDR3 sequences along with most-parsimonious VDJ recombination scenarios. In a later analysis, each TCR beta chain was defined by its CDR3 amino acid sequence together with its V-gene family, and reads without a unique V-gene family were excluded. In a later analysis, some 600 highly shared, low-generation-probability nucleotide sequences were removed to address suspected cross-contamination and a sequencing artifact. A later analysis calculated a clonal expansion index for each public chain from normalized within-repertoire ranks of inferred template counts. A later analysis computed generation probabilities with a VDJ recombination model fitted to out-of-frame rearrangements, and checked the results against IGoR. In a later analysis, TCR-TCR, TCR-HLA and TCR-CMV co-occurrence was scored with hypergeometric tests, and a repertoire-size bias correction was applied to TCR pairs. To estimate false discovery rates, a later analysis permuted the HLA or CMV assignments 20 times. A later analysis grouped co-occurring TCRs with DBSCAN, adding TCRdist sequence similarity when clustering within HLA-allele-positive subsets. Repertoires with fewer than 30,000 or more than 120,000 public chains were left out of co-occurrence clustering, as were four to six repertoires with anomalous nucleotide sharing. Drawn from immuneACCESS, this table holds only the in-frame rearrangements with V and J called that TCRdb kept. Clones are partly lost; checked studies trace under half to an unresolved V gene and leave the rest unexplained. V and J calls plus clone size are reproduced from that table; the DNA served to infer D and trimming. This sample holds 110,000 to 150,000 clones; over 60% were observed only once. The top ten clones comprise less than 1.5% of the sample.

The cohort consisted of 650 to 700 healthy bone marrow donors. Cohort members were all nominally healthy when sampled, although unrecorded immune exposures were likely present. The donor was CMV seropositive and was included in the group of 300 or so seropositive cohort members. A peripheral blood sample was provided by each donor, and peripheral blood mononuclear cells were used for TCR beta sequencing. Genomic DNA was extracted from the blood cell samples with the Qiagen DNeasy Blood Extraction Kit. This sequence was found in a male donor in good health and CMV-seropositive. The V and J genes are TRBV6-6 and TRBJ2-7; TRBD2 aligns with 13 central bases. Sequences were obtained from PBMCs. CDR3 protein: CASSWTSGSAPREQYF. The DNA sequence is given as TGTGCCAGCAGTTGGACTAGCGGGAGCGCCCCGAGGGAGCAGTACTTC.